These T cell receptor beta chains were read from a single sample in a study of T-cell reconstitution after alpha-beta-depleted transplantation in children. MiXCR, applied by TCRdb to the PCR reads, yields one record per CDR3 protein. The sample lists 490,000 or so distinct CDR3 sequences, about 10% seen once, with roughly 2.1% in the top ten. The material was PBMCs, obtained before TCRalphabeta/CD19-depleted stem cell transplant. Receptor source: a child aged 2 to 15 with inherited bone marrow failure, due to receive a stem cell transplant. Both conserved end residues are part of each CDR3. D genes are given only for firm matches. For some rows the clone size is stated as once, few or many, or as a class when expanded; others skip it.

cdr3_nt: TGCGCCAGCAGCCAAGATCCCAGGCTAGCAGGCGAGCAGTACTTC
cdr3_aa: CASSQDPRLAGEQYF
clone_size: few
j_call: TRBJ2-7
v_call: TRBV4-3
d_call: NA

cdr3_nt: TGTGCCACCAGCAGAGACATGGACTACGAGCAGTACTTC
cdr3_aa: CATSRDMDYEQYF
clone_size: many
j_call: TRBJ2-7
v_call: TRBV15
d_call: NA

cdr3_nt: TGTGCCAGCAAGCCCGGCCCTTGGAAGGTCGATGAGCAGTTCTTC
cdr3_aa: CASKPGPWKVDEQFF
clone_size: few
j_call: TRBJ2-1
v_call: TRBV19
d_call: NA

cdr3_nt: TGTGCCACCCGGGCGGCAGGGAGCTCCTACGAGCAGTACTTC
cdr3_aa: CATRAAGSSYEQYF
clone_size: many
j_call: TRBJ2-7
v_call: TRBV10-3
d_call: NA

cdr3_nt: TGTGCCAGCAGTTCCGGACGGTTCAATCAGCCCCAGCATTTT
cdr3_aa: CASSSGRFNQPQHF
clone_size: many
j_call: TRBJ1-5
v_call: TRBV28
d_call: NA

cdr3_nt: TGTGCCAGCAGTTTTGGCGGGGGCGATCTTGTTAACTATGGCTACACCTTC
cdr3_aa: CASSFGGGDLVNYGYTF
clone_size: few
j_call: TRBJ1-2
v_call: TRBV27
d_call: NA

cdr3_nt: TGTGCCAGCAGCGTGGGACAGGCAGCTCAGCCCCAGCATTTT
cdr3_aa: CASSVGQAAQPQHF
clone_size: NA
j_call: TRBJ1-5
v_call: TRBV9
d_call: TRBD1

cdr3_nt: TGTGCCAGCAGCGAGAGGCCTAATGAGCAGTTCTTC
cdr3_aa: CASSERPNEQFF
clone_size: many
j_call: TRBJ2-1
v_call: TRBV7-2
d_call: NA

cdr3_nt: TGTGCCAGCAGCGGCCTAGGAGACGAGCAGTACTTC
cdr3_aa: CASSGLGDEQYF
clone_size: many
j_call: TRBJ2-7
v_call: TRBV12-3/TRBV12-4
d_call: NA

cdr3_nt: TGTGCCAGCAGTTACGTGGGGCGCGGTTCACCCCTCCACTTT
cdr3_aa: CASSYVGRGSPLHF
clone_size: many
j_call: TRBJ1-6
v_call: TRBV6-5
d_call: NA

cdr3_nt: TGCAGTGCTAGAGGCAGGGGGCAGACAGATACGCAGTATTTT
cdr3_aa: CSARGRGQTDTQYF
clone_size: many
j_call: TRBJ2-3
v_call: TRBV20-1
d_call: TRBD1

cdr3_nt: TGTGCCAGCAGTGCAGCGGGGACAGGGATGCTGTTTTTT
cdr3_aa: CASSAAGTGMLFF
clone_size: many
j_call: TRBJ2-2
v_call: TRBV25-1
d_call: TRBD1

cdr3_nt: TGTGCCAGCACCCAAGCGGGAGTGGGTCAAGAGACCCAGTACTTC
cdr3_aa: CASTQAGVGQETQYF
clone_size: many
j_call: TRBJ2-5
v_call: TRBV21-1
d_call: NA

cdr3_nt: TGTGCCAGCAGTTTATGGGGACTAGCGGGAAATGAGCAGTTCTTC
cdr3_aa: CASSLWGLAGNEQFF
clone_size: many
j_call: TRBJ2-1
v_call: TRBV28
d_call: TRBD2

cdr3_nt: TGTGCCAGCAGCTTTGGACTAGCGGACAACTGGAGGCTCTTC
cdr3_aa: CASSFGLADNWRLF
clone_size: few
j_call: TRBJ2-1
v_call: TRBV7-9
d_call: TRBD2

cdr3_nt: TGTGCCAGCAGCTCCATGAGGCTAGCGGAAAAACAAGAGACCCAGTACTTC
cdr3_aa: CASSSMRLAEKQETQYF
clone_size: NA
j_call: TRBJ2-5
v_call: TRBV7-2
d_call: TRBD2

cdr3_nt: TGTGCCTGGAGCCTGGGACTCAAACCCTACGAGCAGTACTTC
cdr3_aa: CAWSLGLKPYEQYF
clone_size: many
j_call: TRBJ2-7
v_call: TRBV30
d_call: NA

cdr3_nt: TGTGCCAGCAGCGAAAGTACGGGATTTACGCAGTATTTT
cdr3_aa: CASSESTGFTQYF
clone_size: many
j_call: TRBJ2-3
v_call: TRBV7-2
d_call: NA

cdr3_nt: TGTGCCAGCAGCGTAGATGTGGAGCCGAACACCATATATTTT
cdr3_aa: CASSVDVEPNTIYF
clone_size: many
j_call: TRBJ1-3
v_call: TRBV9
d_call: NA

cdr3_nt: TGTGCCAGCAGCTTAGTAGGCTGGGGGAGCACTGAAGCTTTCTTT
cdr3_aa: CASSLVGWGSTEAFF
clone_size: many
j_call: TRBJ1-1
v_call: TRBV11-2
d_call: NA

cdr3_nt: TGTGCCAGCAGTTTGACCCCAATCGGGACCGGGGAGCTGTTTTTT
cdr3_aa: CASSLTPIGTGELFF
clone_size: many
j_call: TRBJ2-2
v_call: TRBV12-3/TRBV12-4
d_call: NA

cdr3_nt: TGTGCCAGCAGTTCCGGGACAGGGGGCTTTGAGACCCAGTACTTC
cdr3_aa: CASSSGTGGFETQYF
clone_size: NA
j_call: TRBJ2-5
v_call: TRBV27
d_call: TRBD1

cdr3_nt: TGTGCCAGCATCAAAAGCGGGAGAAGTACCTACAATGAGCAGTTCTTC
cdr3_aa: CASIKSGRSTYNEQFF
clone_size: many
j_call: TRBJ2-1
v_call: TRBV12-3/TRBV12-4
d_call: TRBD2

cdr3_nt: TGTGCCAGCAGCTTGACACACACCGGGGAGCTGTTTTTT
cdr3_aa: CASSLTHTGELFF
clone_size: many
j_call: TRBJ2-2
v_call: TRBV5-6
d_call: NA

cdr3_nt: TGTGCCAGCAGTTTAACCCTTCGCAGTGAGCAGTTCTTC
cdr3_aa: CASSLTLRSEQFF
clone_size: few
j_call: TRBJ2-1
v_call: TRBV27
d_call: NA

cdr3_nt: TGCGCCAGCAGCCACCCCAGGGGGCAAGCTTTCTTT
cdr3_aa: CASSHPRGQAFF
clone_size: many
j_call: TRBJ1-1
v_call: TRBV4-1
d_call: TRBD1

cdr3_nt: TGTGCCTGGAGTTTCGTGCTAGCGGGAGCAGATACGCAGTATTTT
cdr3_aa: CAWSFVLAGADTQYF
clone_size: few
j_call: TRBJ2-3
v_call: TRBV30
d_call: TRBD2

cdr3_nt: TGCAGTGCTAGTACAGGGACGGCTTATGCCTACGAGCAGTACTTC
cdr3_aa: CSASTGTAYAYEQYF
clone_size: many
j_call: TRBJ2-7
v_call: TRBV20-1
d_call: NA

cdr3_nt: TGCAGTGCCCTGGACAGGGTTCATGCTGAAGCTTTCTTT
cdr3_aa: CSALDRVHAEAFF
clone_size: many
j_call: TRBJ1-1
v_call: TRBV20-1
d_call: TRBD1